This T cell receptor beta chain was recovered during a study of control samples from healthy donors and cancer patients. The assay was immunoSEQ multiplex PCR, and TCRdb's table has in-frame clones only and misses some. Of tens of thousands of clones in the sample, about 89% are singletons; the top ten hold less than 8.5%. V was trimmed by 1 base and J by 3 bases, leaving 15 bases between them. The CDR3 runs 17 residues. Germline lookup yields CDR1 LNHDA and CDR2 SQIVND (reference sequence). This chain connects TRBV19 to TRBJ2-2; a possible D gene is TRBD2 (5 bases). Source material: blood. The origin of this receptor is a woman aged 60-70 years in good health. The CDR3 loop is CASSIGRPLGDTGELFF. The CDR3 coding sequence is TGTGCCAGTAGTATAGGCCGACCTCTCGGGGACACCGGGGAGCTGTTTTTT.